The T cell receptor beta chain described here comes from a study of Ad26.COV2.S vaccination and SARS-CoV-2 variants. Regarding the study as a whole: Placebo and vaccine recipients had non-spike TCR breadth that was similar.

With regard to this clone: Its matching antigen is unknown.

Assay used: immunoSEQ multiplex PCR; TCRdb lists only in-frame clones, some missing. The sample contains a few hundred thousand clones, roughly 84% of which appear only once. Trimming removed 0 bases at V and 3 bases at J, with 9 bases between. The germline V gene has CDR1 LGHNA and CDR2 YSLEER. This CDR3 contains 16 residues. The treatment was: over 15 received Ad26.COV2.S at low or high dose, single or two shots; about 5 received placebo; per-sample allocation not given. All samples were drawn on day 63, counting from the first vaccine or placebo injection. V usage is TRBV4-3 and J usage is TRBJ2-6, with D perhaps matching TRBD1 (5 bases). The sample consisted of peripheral blood, taken in a trial of Ad26.COV2.S vaccine versus placebo. This sequence was found in a person aged 18-60 years who received the Ad26.COV2.S COVID-19 vaccine or a placebo. In DNA, the CDR3 is TGCGCCAGCAGCCAAGACAGGGCCCTTGGGGCCAACGTCCTGACTTTC. Protein: CASSQDRALGANVLTF.